A selection of T cell receptor beta chains follows, all from one sample in a study of shared clonotypes between healthy human individuals. Sequencing used immunoSEQ multiplex PCR; TCRdb keeps in-frame clones, though not all of them. The data hold under 1 million clones, with about 92% observed a single time. Sequenced material: naive CD8+ T cells sorted from blood. The receptors shown here come from a man aged 25 to 40 in good health. The conserved cysteine and the conserved F or W are not part of the CDR3 here. Each record gives: J gene, V gene, clone size, CDR3 protein. Expanded clones get a size class; other rows say once, few or many, or leave the size out.

TRBJ2-7 | TRBV4-3 | - | ASSQTEAEPRY
TRBJ2-7 | TRBV6-6 | - | ASSLGHSDEQY
TRBJ2-1 | TRBV9 | - | ASSPQGDQYNEQF
TRBJ2-7 | TRBV29-1 | - | SVEAAIDYEQY
TRBJ2-2 | TRBV6-1 | - | ASRRGAGTGELF
TRBJ1-5 | TRBV2 | - | ASSVSPGGNQPQH
TRBJ2-2 | TRBV29-1 | - | SVEVGTGRATGELF
TRBJ2-1 | TRBV27 | - | ASGSPGTGVNEQF
TRBJ2-2 | TRBV7-3 | - | ASSSTGGNTGELF
TRBJ2-5 | TRBV28 | - | ASSVLAGIGETQY
TRBJ2-7 | TRBV7-9 | - | ASSPRGDAYEQY
TRBJ2-7 | TRBV5-1 | - | ASQAGPTYEQY
TRBJ2-7 | TRBV7-2 | - | ASSLGTGRY
TRBJ2-7 | TRBV7-2 | - | ASSLDPTRTSEYYEQY
TRBJ2-7 | TRBV10-1 | - | ATGTGVEQY
TRBJ2-1 | TRBV27 | - | ASSLRENRNEQF
TRBJ2-2 | TRBV4-1 | - | ASSLAEKNTGELF
TRBJ2-7 | TRBV7-6 | - | ASSLGRRHYEQY
TRBJ1-1 | TRBV13 | - | ASSRRDRGVNTEAF
TRBJ2-1 | TRBV7-3 | - | ASSSEAWAHNEQF
TRBJ2-7 | TRBV6-6 | - | ASSYSNAFRLNEQY
TRBJ2-1 | TRBV7-6 | - | ASSLIAENSYNEQF
TRBJ2-3 | TRBV15 | - | ATSRVPTDTQY
TRBJ2-7 | TRBV11-2 | - | ASSLDTLAGAEEQY
TRBJ2-7 | TRBV18 | - | ASSKTQDSYEQY
TRBJ2-2 | TRBV29-1 | - | SVEIRTANTGELF
TRBJ2-7 | TRBV27 | - | ASNGGQGATYEQY
TRBJ2-2 | TRBV10-1 | - | ASTQGVDTGELF
TRBJ1-4 | TRBV7-9 | - | ASSTTETNEKLF
TRBJ1-1 | TRBV28 | - | ASSAPSDGENTEAF
TRBJ2-7 | TRBV7-9 | - | ASSPSPYEQY
TRBJ2-1 | TRBV11-2 | few | ASSLGYNEQF
TRBJ1-2 | TRBV9 | - | ASSVARGYGYT
TRBJ2-3 | TRBV5-6 | - | ASSVTSGRASGTDTQY
TRBJ2-7 | TRBV2 | - | ASSEVAGTYEQY
TRBJ2-2 | TRBV7-9 | - | ASRRQGNTGELF
TRBJ2-1 | TRBV27 | - | ASSFRRETYNEQF
TRBJ2-5 | TRBV7-2 | - | ASSSGQANRETQY
TRBJ2-1 | TRBV7-8 | - | ASSPSMVPYNEQF
TRBJ2-5 | TRBV7-9 | - | ASRRDSVTQY
TRBJ2-1 | TRBV7-6 | - | ASSQEVGRVVWQF
TRBJ2-7 | TRBV9 | - | ASSVGGTDTWEQY
TRBJ2-5 | TRBV18 | once | ASSPGTGGQETQY
TRBJ1-1 | TRBV5-4 | - | ASSRGGNTEAF
TRBJ1-1 | TRBV19 | - | ASIGLGSIAEAF
TRBJ2-5 | TRBV10-2 | - | ASSGDSGRAFETQY
TRBJ1-5 | TRBV28 | - | ASKRSGTANQPQH
TRBJ2-7 | TRBV30 | - | AWNGPDEQY
TRBJ2-7 | TRBV7-9 | few | ASSSTDGQAFSYEQY
TRBJ1-1 | TRBV5-1 | - | ASSLIEGWAGNTEAF
TRBJ2-7 | TRBV28 | - | ASSLYRGAGEDEQY
TRBJ2-7 | TRBV18 | - | ASSPPVSSYEQY
TRBJ2-7 | TRBV2 | - | ASSEGHLSSYEQY